Listed below are T cell receptor beta chains from one sample, sequenced in a study of blood T cells in healthy people across ages. MiXCR was run by TCRdb on the 5' RACE reads, yielding one entry per CDR3 protein. The sample lists roughly 800,000 distinct CDR3 sequences, 53% seen once, with approximately 40% in the top ten. Sequencing was done on a sample of blood. The source is a man aged 80 or over in good health. CDR3s include the opening cysteine and the closing phenylalanine or tryptophan. A D gene is named only where the DNA matches it firmly. Clone size is shown for a subset of rows, as once, few, many or a class of expanded clone.

J gene: TRBJ1-5
D gene: NA
V gene: TRBV10-3
CDR3 length: 12
clone size: NA
CDR3 protein: CAISPGNQPQHF
CDR3 DNA: TGTGCCATCAGTCCGGGCAATCAGCCCCAGCATTTT

J gene: TRBJ2-7
D gene: NA
V gene: TRBV2
CDR3 length: 12
clone size: NA
CDR3 protein: CASRGSIYEQYF
CDR3 DNA: TGTGCCAGCAGGGGCAGCATCTACGAGCAGTACTTC

J gene: TRBJ2-7
D gene: NA
V gene: TRBV19
CDR3 length: 13
clone size: NA
CDR3 protein: CASSISGFYEQYF
CDR3 DNA: TGTGCCAGTAGTATATCAGGGTTCTACGAGCAGTACTTC

J gene: TRBJ2-7
D gene: NA
V gene: TRBV3-1
CDR3 length: 12
clone size: NA
CDR3 protein: CASSRRTYEQYF
CDR3 DNA: TGTGCCAGCAGCCGACGGACGTACGAGCAGTACTTC

J gene: TRBJ1-5
D gene: NA
V gene: TRBV21-1
CDR3 length: 18
clone size: few
CDR3 protein: CATHPRTGVLRGNQPQHF
CDR3 DNA: TGTGCCACTCACCCCCGGACAGGGGTCTTAAGGGGCAATCAGCCCCAGCATTTT

J gene: TRBJ2-5
D gene: TRBD1
V gene: TRBV20-1
CDR3 length: 14
clone size: NA
CDR3 protein: CSALPGQGTETQYF
CDR3 DNA: TGCAGTGCTTTACCGGGACAGGGGACAGAGACCCAGTACTTC

J gene: TRBJ1-4
D gene: NA
V gene: TRBV12-3/TRBV12-4
CDR3 length: 15
clone size: NA
CDR3 protein: CASSPRDRANEKLFF
CDR3 DNA: TGTGCCAGCAGTCCGCGTGACAGAGCTAATGAAAAACTGTTTTTT

J gene: TRBJ1-5
D gene: NA
V gene: TRBV20-1
CDR3 length: 15
clone size: NA
CDR3 protein: CSARESAGPARPQHF
CDR3 DNA: TGCAGTGCTAGGGAATCGGCAGGGCCCGCTCGGCCCCAGCATTTT

J gene: TRBJ2-5
D gene: NA
V gene: TRBV6-5
CDR3 length: 11
clone size: many
CDR3 protein: CASSARGAQYF
CDR3 DNA: TGTGCCAGCAGTGCAAGGGGGGCCCAGTACTTC

J gene: TRBJ1-4
D gene: NA
V gene: TRBV10-3
CDR3 length: 13
clone size: NA
CDR3 protein: CAISGGTNEKLFF
CDR3 DNA: TGTGCCATCAGTGGGGGAACTAATGAAAAACTGTTTTTT

J gene: TRBJ2-4
D gene: TRBD1
V gene: TRBV29-1
CDR3 length: 12
clone size: NA
CDR3 protein: CSAGQGEDIQYF
CDR3 DNA: TGCAGCGCGGGACAGGGGGAAGACATTCAGTACTTC

J gene: TRBJ2-7
D gene: NA
V gene: TRBV5-1
CDR3 length: 13
clone size: once
CDR3 protein: CAGSPLGLYEQYF
CDR3 DNA: TGCGCCGGCAGCCCCCTCGGGCTCTACGAGCAGTACTTC

J gene: TRBJ1-2
D gene: TRBD1
V gene: TRBV20-1
CDR3 length: 11
clone size: NA
CDR3 protein: CSADRVGGYTF
CDR3 DNA: TGCAGTGCCGACAGGGTCGGTGGCTACACCTTC

J gene: TRBJ2-7
D gene: NA
V gene: TRBV20-1
CDR3 length: 15
clone size: NA
CDR3 protein: CSAVTGTGGTLEQYF
CDR3 DNA: TGCAGTGCTGTTACCGGGACTGGCGGGACTCTTGAGCAGTACTTC

J gene: TRBJ1-4
D gene: NA
V gene: TRBV12-3/TRBV12-4
CDR3 length: 13
clone size: NA
CDR3 protein: CASSRQTRGKLFF
CDR3 DNA: TGTGCCAGCAGTCGCCAGACCCGGGGAAAACTGTTTTTT

J gene: TRBJ2-3
D gene: NA
V gene: TRBV7-6
CDR3 length: 17
clone size: NA
CDR3 protein: CASSLAGSPSGTDTQYF
CDR3 DNA: TGTGCCAGCAGCTTAGCGGGAAGCCCCTCCGGCACAGATACGCAGTATTTT

J gene: TRBJ1-2
D gene: NA
V gene: TRBV5-1
CDR3 length: 14
clone size: NA
CDR3 protein: CASSPRPVDYGYTF
CDR3 DNA: TGCGCCAGCAGCCCCCGCCCAGTGGACTATGGCTACACCTTC

J gene: TRBJ2-7
D gene: NA
V gene: TRBV6-2/TRBV6-3
CDR3 length: 16
clone size: few
CDR3 protein: CASSYEGRGSYNEQYF
CDR3 DNA: TGTGCCAGCAGTTACGAGGGGCGGGGCTCCTACAATGAGCAGTACTTC

J gene: TRBJ2-7
D gene: NA
V gene: TRBV7-8
CDR3 length: 17
clone size: NA
CDR3 protein: CASSPTDGGRTAYEQYF
CDR3 DNA: TGTGCCAGCAGCCCAACCGATGGCGGGCGAACCGCCTACGAGCAGTACTTC

J gene: TRBJ2-5
D gene: TRBD2
V gene: TRBV14
CDR3 length: 16
clone size: NA
CDR3 protein: CASSQHQTSGGETQYF
CDR3 DNA: TGTGCCAGCAGCCAACACCAAACTAGCGGGGGAGAGACCCAGTACTTC

J gene: TRBJ1-1
D gene: NA
V gene: TRBV11-2
CDR3 length: 14
clone size: NA
CDR3 protein: CASGSYRDPIGAFF
CDR3 DNA: TGTGCCAGCGGCTCATACAGGGACCCCATCGGGGCTTTCTTT

J gene: TRBJ2-5
D gene: TRBD1
V gene: TRBV5-1
CDR3 length: 15
clone size: NA
CDR3 protein: CASSLATGEAKTQYF
CDR3 DNA: TGCGCCAGCAGCTTGGCGACAGGGGAGGCGAAGACCCAGTACTTC

J gene: TRBJ2-3
D gene: NA
V gene: TRBV29-1
CDR3 length: 14
clone size: few
CDR3 protein: CSVGTGRGHRDAYF
CDR3 DNA: TGCAGCGTGGGGACTGGGAGGGGACACAGAGACGCGTATTTT

J gene: TRBJ2-1
D gene: NA
V gene: TRBV6-5
CDR3 length: 15
clone size: NA
CDR3 protein: CASSYDVGAYNEQFF
CDR3 DNA: TGTGCCAGCAGTTACGATGTGGGGGCCTACAATGAGCAGTTCTTC

J gene: TRBJ1-2
D gene: TRBD1
V gene: TRBV20-1
CDR3 length: 11
clone size: few
CDR3 protein: CRAGTGGGYTF
CDR3 DNA: TGCAGGGCGGGGACAGGAGGCGGCTACACCTTC

J gene: TRBJ2-7
D gene: NA
V gene: TRBV6-5
CDR3 length: 14
clone size: NA
CDR3 protein: CASSYSRNLYEQYF
CDR3 DNA: TGTGCCAGCAGTTACTCCAGGAACCTCTACGAGCAGTACTTC

J gene: TRBJ2-1
D gene: NA
V gene: TRBV24-1
CDR3 length: 16
clone size: once
CDR3 protein: CATSEPPGIPYNEQFF
CDR3 DNA: TGTGCCACCAGTGAACCCCCCGGTATCCCCTACAATGAGCAGTTCTTC

J gene: TRBJ2-1
D gene: TRBD1
V gene: TRBV3-1
CDR3 length: 15
clone size: NA
CDR3 protein: CASSPRTGGFNEQFF
CDR3 DNA: TGTGCCAGCAGCCCTAGGACAGGGGGATTCAATGAGCAGTTCTTC

J gene: TRBJ2-5
D gene: TRBD2
V gene: TRBV20-1
CDR3 length: 12
clone size: few
CDR3 protein: CSAIAGQETQYF
CDR3 DNA: TGCAGTGCTATAGCGGGGCAAGAGACCCAGTACTTC

J gene: TRBJ2-7
D gene: NA
V gene: TRBV5-1
CDR3 length: 15
clone size: NA
CDR3 protein: CASSFDTYISYEQYF
CDR3 DNA: TGCGCCAGCAGCTTTGACACCTACATTTCCTACGAGCAGTACTTC

J gene: TRBJ2-7
D gene: TRBD2
V gene: TRBV28
CDR3 length: 15
clone size: few
CDR3 protein: CASSSGLAGYYEQYF
CDR3 DNA: TGTGCCAGCAGTTCCGGACTAGCGGGATACTACGAGCAGTACTTC

J gene: TRBJ1-1
D gene: NA
V gene: TRBV4-2
CDR3 length: 15
clone size: NA
CDR3 protein: CASTQTTAMNTEAFF
CDR3 DNA: TGTGCCAGCACCCAGACTACCGCCATGAACACTGAAGCTTTCTTT

J gene: TRBJ2-1
D gene: NA
V gene: TRBV6-7
CDR3 length: 16
clone size: NA
CDR3 protein: CASSYGGPNLYNEQFF
CDR3 DNA: TGTGCCAGCAGTTACGGGGGACCCAATTTGTACAATGAGCAGTTCTTC

J gene: TRBJ2-5
D gene: TRBD2
V gene: TRBV3-1
CDR3 length: 17
clone size: NA
CDR3 protein: CASSQMASLAGEETQYF
CDR3 DNA: TGTGCCAGCAGCCAGATGGCCTCCCTAGCGGGAGAAGAGACCCAGTACTTC

J gene: TRBJ1-4
D gene: NA
V gene: TRBV7-9
CDR3 length: 14
clone size: NA
CDR3 protein: CASSPWDGNEKLFF
CDR3 DNA: TGTGCCAGCAGCCCCTGGGACGGGAATGAAAAACTGTTTTTT

J gene: TRBJ2-3
D gene: NA
V gene: TRBV20-1
CDR3 length: 13
clone size: NA
CDR3 protein: CSARVTFTDTQYF
CDR3 DNA: TGCAGTGCTAGGGTGACCTTCACGGATACGCAGTATTTT

J gene: TRBJ2-7
D gene: TRBD2
V gene: TRBV5-5
CDR3 length: 16
clone size: few
CDR3 protein: CASSAELAGQRYEQYF
CDR3 DNA: TGTGCCAGCAGCGCGGAACTAGCGGGCCAGCGTTACGAGCAGTACTTC

J gene: TRBJ2-3
D gene: NA
V gene: TRBV2
CDR3 length: 12
clone size: NA
CDR3 protein: CTSSDFGRYAYF
CDR3 DNA: TGTACCAGCAGTGATTTTGGGAGATACGCGTATTTT

J gene: TRBJ1-1
D gene: NA
V gene: TRBV5-4
CDR3 length: 14
clone size: NA
CDR3 protein: CASSPGHTNTEAFF
CDR3 DNA: TGTGCCAGCAGCCCGGGACACACGAACACTGAAGCTTTCTTT

J gene: TRBJ2-6
D gene: NA
V gene: TRBV21-1
CDR3 length: 19
clone size: few
CDR3 protein: CASIESPGTGARGANVLTF
CDR3 DNA: TGTGCCAGCATCGAAAGCCCCGGGACAGGGGCTCGAGGGGCCAACGTCCTGACTTTC

J gene: TRBJ2-1
D gene: NA
V gene: TRBV4-2
CDR3 length: 14
clone size: NA
CDR3 protein: CASSRGDPDNEQFF
CDR3 DNA: TGTGCCAGCAGCCGAGGCGATCCGGACAATGAGCAGTTCTTC

J gene: TRBJ2-4
D gene: NA
V gene: TRBV3-1
CDR3 length: 17
clone size: NA
CDR3 protein: CASSQGTSRGAKNIQYF
CDR3 DNA: TGTGCCAGCAGCCAAGGGACTTCCCGGGGAGCCAAAAACATTCAGTACTTC

J gene: TRBJ1-4
D gene: NA
V gene: TRBV6-1
CDR3 length: 16
clone size: few
CDR3 protein: CASSDRSGGAAEKLFF
CDR3 DNA: TGTGCCAGCAGTGACCGTTCGGGGGGGGCAGCGGAAAAACTGTTTTTT

J gene: TRBJ1-2
D gene: TRBD1
V gene: TRBV6-5
CDR3 length: 13
clone size: few
CDR3 protein: CASSARQGGGYTF
CDR3 DNA: TGTGCCAGCAGCGCCCGACAGGGAGGTGGCTACACCTTC

J gene: TRBJ2-5
D gene: NA
V gene: TRBV12-3/TRBV12-4
CDR3 length: 15
clone size: NA
CDR3 protein: CASSLGDRDEETQYF
CDR3 DNA: TGTGCCAGCAGTTTAGGAGACAGAGATGAAGAGACCCAGTACTTC

J gene: TRBJ1-5
D gene: NA
V gene: TRBV27
CDR3 length: 13
clone size: NA
CDR3 protein: CASSVGPPGPRHF
CDR3 DNA: TGTGCCAGCAGTGTAGGCCCTCCGGGACCCCGGCATTTT

J gene: TRBJ2-7
D gene: NA
V gene: TRBV2
CDR3 length: 13
clone size: few
CDR3 protein: CASSVARSYEQYF
CDR3 DNA: TGTGCCAGCAGTGTGGCGCGTTCCTACGAGCAGTACTTC

J gene: TRBJ2-7
D gene: TRBD1
V gene: TRBV4-1
CDR3 length: 16
clone size: few
CDR3 protein: CASSPFPGQGAYEQYF
CDR3 DNA: TGCGCCAGCAGTCCCTTTCCGGGACAGGGGGCCTACGAGCAGTACTTC

J gene: TRBJ2-5
D gene: NA
V gene: TRBV28
CDR3 length: 15
clone size: NA
CDR3 protein: CASKAGDYRQETRYF
CDR3 DNA: TGTGCCAGCAAGGCAGGAGACTACCGACAAGAGACCCGGTACTTC

J gene: TRBJ2-3
D gene: TRBD2
V gene: TRBV20-1
CDR3 length: 17
clone size: NA
CDR3 protein: CSANPGLAGGPADTQYF
CDR3 DNA: TGCAGTGCTAACCCGGGACTAGCGGGAGGGCCCGCAGATACGCAGTATTTT

J gene: TRBJ1-2
D gene: TRBD1
V gene: TRBV20-1
CDR3 length: 12
clone size: few
CDR3 protein: CSARAGGDGYTF
CDR3 DNA: TGCAGTGCTAGAGCAGGGGGCGACGGCTACACCTTC

J gene: TRBJ2-6
D gene: NA
V gene: TRBV7-9
CDR3 length: 15
clone size: NA
CDR3 protein: CASRVGESGANVLTF
CDR3 DNA: TGTGCCAGCAGGGTGGGAGAGTCCGGGGCCAACGTCCTGACTTTC

J gene: TRBJ2-1
D gene: TRBD2
V gene: TRBV6-2/TRBV6-3
CDR3 length: 17
clone size: few
CDR3 protein: CASSDPLLGGRYNEQFF
CDR3 DNA: TGTGCCAGCAGTGACCCCCTTCTTGGCGGGAGGTACAATGAGCAGTTCTTC

J gene: TRBJ1-1
D gene: NA
V gene: TRBV20-1
CDR3 length: 14
clone size: few
CDR3 protein: CSARDIRARTEAFF
CDR3 DNA: TGCAGTGCTAGAGATATCAGGGCCCGCACTGAAGCTTTCTTT

J gene: TRBJ2-3
D gene: TRBD1
V gene: TRBV28
CDR3 length: 14
clone size: many
CDR3 protein: CASSTRGSTDTQYF
CDR3 DNA: TGTGCCAGCAGCACCAGGGGGTCAACAGATACGCAGTATTTT

J gene: TRBJ2-7
D gene: TRBD1
V gene: TRBV7-9
CDR3 length: 15
clone size: NA
CDR3 protein: CASSPWGQGAYEQYF
CDR3 DNA: TGTGCCAGCAGCCCTTGGGGACAGGGGGCCTACGAGCAGTACTTC

J gene: TRBJ2-5
D gene: TRBD2
V gene: TRBV6-1
CDR3 length: 17
clone size: few
CDR3 protein: CASSPPGLASGMQTQYF
CDR3 DNA: TGTGCCAGCAGTCCCCCGGGACTAGCGTCCGGTATGCAGACCCAGTACTTC

J gene: TRBJ2-3
D gene: NA
V gene: TRBV29-1
CDR3 length: 11
clone size: many
CDR3 protein: CSVDYTDTQYF
CDR3 DNA: TGCAGCGTTGATTACACAGATACGCAGTATTTT